Shown below are 32 T cell receptor beta chains from a single sample sequenced in a study of blood T cells in healthy people across ages. The use of a sample-barcoded 5' primer and a J-beta primer mix characterized a second PCR of roughly 6 to 11 cycles. TCRdb processed the 5' RACE reads anew with MiXCR; each CDR3 protein has one entry. The sample has over 1,500,000 distinct CDR3 sequences, 49% seen once. The sample was blood. These receptors originate from a woman aged 40 to 55 in good health.

This clonotype was detected only a few times. The chain has TRBV28 and TRBJ1-4; unclear D gene. The CDR3 is made up of 14 amino acids. Germline loops: CDR1 MDHEN, CDR2 SYDVKM. V was pared by 8 bases and J by 8 bases, with 18 bases between. CDR3 residues: CASHHGGLEEKLFF. The CDR3 bases are TGTGCCAGCCACCACGGCGGGCTTGAGGAAAAACTGTTTTTT.

This clonotype was detected many times. The chain's CDR3 is CSATGQLYGYTF. CDR3 nucleotide sequence: TGCAGTGCCACAGGGCAACTCTATGGCTACACCTTC. The chain uses TRBV20-1 and TRBJ1-2; D might be TRBD1 (6 bases). CDR1 and CDR2 from the germline V gene are DFQATT and SNEGSKA (reference sequence). The CDR3 contains 12 residues. The V gene lost 6 bases and the J gene lost 4 bases, with 12 bases spanning the gap.

This clonotype was seen only a few times. The chain is built from TRBV28 and TRBJ1-2; no reliable D call. Germline V CDR1 and CDR2: MDHEN, SYDVKM. This CDR3 is built from 13 residues. V lost 6 bases to trimming and J lost 6 bases, with 14 bases between them. This chain's CDR3 is CASSPAGGNGYTF. The CDR3 DNA reads as TGTGCCAGCAGCCCCGCCGGCGGAAATGGCTACACCTTC.

The chain joins TRBV7-2 to TRBJ2-7, with D possibly matching TRBD2 (6 bases). Germline V CDR1 and CDR2: SGHTA, FQGNSA. CDR3 length equals 16 residues. The V end lost 0 bases, the J end lost 0 bases, and 12 bases lay between the germline ends. The CDR3 DNA reads TGTGCCAGCAGCTTAGCGGGGGGAAAAAGCTCCTACGAGCAGTACTTC. This gives the protein CASSLAGGKSSYEQYF.

This clonotype was seen a handful of times. The chain has TRBV29-1 and TRBJ2-7; TRBD2 is a possible D gene (7 bases). The germline CDR1 and CDR2 sequences are SQVTM and ANQGSEA. The V gene lost 7 bases and the J gene lost 1 base, with 20 bases spanning the gap. CDR3 length: 15 amino acids. CDR3 sequence reads: CSAFGTGGWSYEQYF. Written as DNA, the CDR3 is TGCAGCGCCTTCGGGACGGGGGGCTGGTCCTACGAGCAGTACTTC.

This clonotype was seen more than once but under ten times. The J gene is TRBJ1-4, the V gene TRBV7-2, with D perhaps TRBD1 (6 bases). This CDR3 is built from 15 residues. The germline V and J ends were trimmed by 5 bases and 2 bases, with 12 bases remaining between them. Per germline, CDR1 SGHTA and CDR2 FQGNSA. The DNA for the CDR3 is TGTGCCAGCAGCAGATACAGGGCGACTAATGAAAAACTGTTTTTT. It yields the protein CASSRYRATNEKLFF.

This sequence joins TRBV15 and TRBJ1-5, with D perhaps TRBD1 (6 bases). This CDR3 has 18 residues. Deletions cut 4 bases from V and 6 bases from J, with 25 bases between. CDR1 and CDR2 (germline): LNHNV, YYDKDF (reference sequence). CDR3 amino acids: CATSKSGAPITISQPQHF. The CDR3 DNA sequence: TGTGCCACCAGCAAATCAGGGGCTCCTATTACAATTAGTCAGCCCCAGCATTTT.

The V call is TRBV5-6, the J call TRBJ1-4; TRBD1 is a possible D gene (5 bases). The V gene lost 4 bases and the J gene lost 7 bases, with 14 bases spanning the gap. This CDR3 spans 14 amino acids. CDR1 SGHDT and CDR2 YYEEEE come from the germline V gene. CDR3 DNA sequence: TGTGCCAGCAGCCCCACGTCGAGGGGTGAAAAACTGTTTTTT. Amino acids: CASSPTSRGEKLFF.

The chain links TRBV20-1 to TRBJ1-2; D unresolved. Germline V CDR1 and CDR2: DFQATT, SNEGSKA (reference sequence). This CDR3 region has 11 residues. V was trimmed by 3 bases and J by 6 bases, leaving 8 bases between them. This CDR3 reads CSASVIHGYTF. CDR3 coding DNA: TGCAGTGCTAGCGTCATACATGGCTACACCTTC.

The rearrangement joins TRBV3-1 to TRBJ2-1; D may match TRBD1 or TRBD2 (5 bases each). CDR1 is LGHDT and CDR2 is YNNKEL in the germline V gene (reference sequence). This CDR3 has 16 amino acids. Deletions cut 5 bases from V and 9 bases from J, with 23 bases between. CDR3 bases: TGTGCCAGCAGCGTCCGCCCCGGGACGGGGCAGAGTGAGCAGTTCTTC. Translated, it gives CASSVRPGTGQSEQFF.

The chain uses TRBV20-1 and TRBJ2-1; 10 bases align to TRBD2. Looked up from germline, CDR1 is DFQATT and CDR2 is SNEGSKA (reference sequence). Trimming at V came to 0 bases and at J to 7 bases, leaving 9 bases not matched to a gene. The length of the CDR3 is 16 residues. The CDR3 DNA reads TGCAGTGCTAGAGATCCCCAGCGGGGGGGCCATAATGAGCAGTTCTTC. Residues: CSARDPQRGGHNEQFF.

Remarks on this clonotype: An end of the junction does not agree with germline; a read error may underlie this. The chain couples TRBV7-9 to TRBJ2-3; possible D gene TRBD2, 6 bases. Germline V gene lookup returns CDR1 SEHNR and CDR2 FQNEAQ (reference sequence). The CDR3 sequence is 14 residues long. The CDR3 reads CASSGIAATDTRYF. DNA for the CDR3: TGTGCCAGCAGCGGAATAGCGGCCACAGATACGCGGTATTTT.

The chain links TRBV29-1 to TRBJ2-5, with 8 bases lining up with TRBD2. Germline assignment: CDR1 SQVTM and CDR2 ANQGSEA. The CDR3 covers 14 residues. The CDR3 loop is CTYRGTRGGETQYF. CDR3 nucleotides: TGCACCTACCGAGGGACACGGGGGGGAGAGACCCAGTACTTC. Supplemented by reference TRBV29-1 and TRBJ2-5, the full variable domain reads SAVISQKPSRDICQRGTSLTIQCQVDSQVTMMFWYRQQPGQSLTLIATANQGSEATYESGFVIDKFPISRPNLTFSTLTVSNMSPEDSSIYLCTYRGTRGGETQYFGPGTRLLVL.

The V and J genes are TRBV4-3 and TRBJ1-6; the match to TRBD1 covers 8 bases. Germline V gives CDR1 LGHNA, CDR2 YSLEER. CDR3 length: 16 amino acids. V dropped 0 bases and J dropped 6; count of bases not matched to a gene: 4. CDR3 amino acids: CASSQDSGGLNSPLHF. CDR3 nucleotides: TGCGCCAGCAGCCAAGATTCAGGGGGCCTTAATTCACCCCTCCACTTT.

This chain uses TRBV13 with TRBJ2-3; 8 nucleotides agree with TRBD1. Germline assignment: CDR1 PRHDT and CDR2 FYEKMQ (reference sequence). V lost 5 bases to trimming and J lost 1 base; unmatched junction nucleotides: 8. CDR3 size: 16 residues. CDR3 residues: CASSPPRGRRTDTQYF. The CDR3 DNA follows: TGTGCCAGCAGCCCCCCCAGGGGGCGCCGCACAGATACGCAGTATTTT.

A few counts support this clonotype. The chain joins TRBV6-2 or TRBV6-3 to TRBJ2-7, with 10 positions matching TRBD1. The CDR3 contains 15 residues. V shed 4 bases, J shed 4 bases, and the junction held 7 bases outside the gene matches. The germline V gene encodes CDR1 MNHEY and CDR2 SVGEGT. The CDR3 sequence: CASSSSGTGEYEQYF. The CDR3 DNA reads as TGTGCCAGCAGTTCCTCCGGGACAGGGGAATACGAGCAGTACTTC.

This clonotype has a handful of counts. J is TRBJ1-6 and V is TRBV7-2, with D possibly being TRBD1 (5 bases). This CDR3 is 13 amino acids long. Trimming pared 2 bases from V and 9 bases from J, leaving 8 bases between. Germline loops: CDR1 SGHTA, CDR2 FQGNSA. CDR3: CASSLSGASPLHF. CDR3 nucleotides: TGTGCCAGCAGCTTAAGTGGGGCTTCACCCCTCCACTTT.

V and J are TRBV7-2 and TRBJ2-7, with D perhaps TRBD1 (6 bases). Trimming took 4 bases from V and 6 from J, leaving 19 bases between them. This CDR3 has 15 residues. The germline V gene has CDR1 SGHTA and CDR2 FQGNSA. Here the CDR3 DNA reads TGTGCCAGCAGCTGGACCGGGACACCCGCGACCGAGCAGTACTTC. This gives the protein CASSWTGTPATEQYF.

This clonotype was detected a few times. This chain joins TRBV7-9 and TRBJ2-1; 8 bases are shared with TRBD2. The V and J ends lost 0 bases and 7 bases, in that order; junction bases with no gene match: 8. The CDR3 has 16 amino acids. Germline V lookup: CDR1 SEHNR, CDR2 FQNEAQ (reference sequence). CDR3 sequence: CASSLAIGGAENEQFF. The CDR3 DNA sequence: TGTGCCAGCAGCTTAGCGATCGGGGGGGCCGAAAATGAGCAGTTCTTC. The variable domain in full, completed from reference TRBV7-9 and TRBJ2-1, reads DTGVSQNPRHKITKRGQNVTFRCDPISEHNRLYWYRQTLGQGPEFLTYFQNEAQLEKSRLLSDRFSAERPKGSFSTLEIQRTEQGDSAMYLCASSLAIGGAENEQFFGPGTRLTVL.

This clonotype has more than one count but fewer than ten. The J gene is TRBJ1-2, the V gene TRBV5-1; no firm D call. CDR3 size: 17 residues. V was trimmed by 0 bases and J by 5 bases, leaving 20 bases between them. Germline CDR1 is SGHRS and CDR2 is YFSETQ. CDR3: CASSLGGIPVPVYGYTF. Written as DNA, the CDR3 is TGCGCCAGCAGCTTGGGCGGGATCCCGGTACCCGTTTATGGCTACACCTTC.

This clonotype has only one observation. The J gene is TRBJ1-2, the V gene TRBV7-2; D is uncertain. The germline V gene has CDR1 SGHTA and CDR2 FQGNSA. This CDR3 has 14 amino acids. The V and J ends lost 3 bases and 6 bases respectively, with 14 bases between them. The CDR3 spells CASSLDGLRDGYTF. CDR3 coding DNA: TGTGCCAGCAGCTTGGACGGGCTACGGGATGGCTACACCTTC.

This clonotype has only one observation. V and J are TRBV20-1 and TRBJ1-2; D is undetermined. The CDR3 spans 12 residues. The V end was cut by 3 bases, the J end by 4 bases, with 9 bases between. Germline V CDR1 and CDR2: DFQATT, SNEGSKA (reference sequence). The CDR3 coding sequence is TGCAGTGCTAGTCTTCGGACCTATGGCTACACCTTC. This translates into CSASLRTYGYTF.

This clonotype was seen a few times. In nucleotides, the CDR3 is TGTGCCAGCAGTTCCACCGCGACTAGCGGGGGGAATTATGAGCAGTTCTTC. It specifies CASSSTATSGGNYEQFF. The chain has TRBV12-3 or TRBV12-4 and TRBJ2-1; 13 bases match TRBD2. This CDR3 comprises 17 residues. V shed 4 bases, J shed 8 bases, and the junction held 11 bases outside the gene matches.

This chain links TRBV5-5 with TRBJ2-7, with TRBD1 identical over 7 bases. This CDR3 is 14 amino acids long. Unmatched junction bases numbered 9, after V lost 4 bases and J lost 5 bases. CDR1 is SGHKS and CDR2 is YYEKEE in the germline V gene (reference sequence). The CDR3 DNA is TGTGCCAGCAGCCGACCTTCACAGGGGAACGAGCAGTACTTC. Residues: CASSRPSQGNEQYF.

The chain carries TRBV29-1 and TRBJ1-2; D is undetermined. V shed 6 bases and J shed 2 bases, with 13 bases lying between them. CDR1 and CDR2 (germline): SQVTM, ANQGSEA. The CDR3 runs to 13 residues. The CDR3, as DNA: TGCAGCGTGGAATTAACAAAGAACTATGGCTACACCTTC. Protein: CSVELTKNYGYTF.

The chain couples TRBV20-1 to TRBJ2-3, with D tentatively TRBD2 (7 bases). Germline-derived CDR1 and CDR2 are DFQATT and SNEGSKA (reference sequence). CDR3 length: 14 amino acids. The V gene lost 7 bases and the J gene lost 2 bases, with 16 bases spanning the gap. The CDR3 is CSVVAGAYTDTQYF. In DNA, the CDR3 is TGCAGTGTGGTTGCGGGGGCCTACACAGATACGCAGTATTTT.

The rearrangement links TRBV27 to TRBJ2-1; D is possibly TRBD1 (6 bases). The CDR3 contains 13 residues. V was pared by 7 bases and J by 7 bases, with 14 bases between. Germline lookup yields CDR1 MNHEY and CDR2 SMNVEV (reference sequence). The CDR3 loop reads CASNRAGANEQFF. The CDR3 coding sequence is TGTGCCAGCAACAGGGCAGGGGCTAATGAGCAGTTCTTC.

The V call is TRBV20-1, the J call TRBJ2-5; 9 nucleotides match TRBD1. Per the germline V gene, CDR1 is DFQATT and CDR2 is SNEGSKA (reference sequence). The length of the CDR3 is 15 residues. V lost 0 bases to trimming and J lost 11 bases; unmatched junction nucleotides: 13. The CDR3 DNA sequence: TGCAGTGCTAGAGATCCGGGACAGGGTGTGAATGAGCAGTACTTC. This sequence encodes CSARDPGQGVNEQYF.

This clonotype came up a few times. A read error may produce the germline difference seen at one junction end. The genes are TRBV7-2 and TRBJ2-5; D is possibly TRBD2 (5 bases). The length of the CDR3 is 16 residues. Looked up from germline, CDR1 is SGHTA and CDR2 is FQGNSA. The CDR3 spells CGSSLSVRASQETQYF. CDR3 nucleotide sequence: TGTGGCAGCAGCTTAAGTGTGCGGGCTAGCCAAGAGACCCAGTACTTC.

The V call is TRBV9, the J call TRBJ1-4; 8 nucleotides align to TRBD1. The germline V gene encodes CDR1 SGDLS and CDR2 YYNGEE. J was trimmed by 8 bases and V by 4 bases; bases with no gene match: 4. The CDR3 length is 13 residues. DNA of the CDR3: TGTGCCAGCAGCACCGGACAGGGAGAAAAACTGTTTTTT. Translating it yields CASSTGQGEKLFF.

The chain employs TRBV6-2 or TRBV6-3 and TRBJ2-7, with D unclear. With 6 bases removed from V and 3 bases from J, the gap between germline ends came to 21 bases. This CDR3 region has 16 residues. CDR1 is MNHEY and CDR2 is SVGEGT in the germline V gene. CDR3: CASRQLRTPSYYEQYF. CDR3 DNA: TGTGCCAGCAGGCAGCTTCGGACCCCCTCCTACTACGAGCAGTACTTC.

This clonotype occurred a few times. This chain connects TRBV4-3 to TRBJ2-1, with 7 positions matching TRBD1. The CDR3 covers 16 residues. Losses at the gene ends were 3 bases for V and 12 bases for J; bases not matched to a gene: 17. The germline CDR1 and CDR2 sequences are LGHNA and YSLEER. In DNA form, the CDR3 reads TGCGCCAGCAGCCAGGAAGAGACAGGGATAAAAACTGGGCAGTTCTTC. As protein: CASSQEETGIKTGQFF.